This T cell receptor (beta chain) was found in a study of Graves' ophthalmopathy and Graves' hyperthyroidism. In its sample, this clonotype was seen a few times. The junction departs from the called germline gene at one end, perhaps through a read error. CDR1 LGHDT and CDR2 YNNKEL come from the germline V gene (reference sequence). The CDR3 is made up of 14 amino acids. Amplification of the TCR beta CDR3 regions used RNA transcripts (as template). HTBI-primed RT-PCR formed the first round, and a multiplex PCR formed the second. TCRdb ran MiXCR on the multiplex PCR reads and lists one entry per CDR3 protein. The sample holds 300,000 or so distinct CDR3 sequences, about 17% seen once.

The sequenced sample was peripheral blood. This receptor was identified in an adult man with Graves' ophthalmopathy. The J gene is TRBJ2-5, the V gene TRBV3-1; possibly TRBD2 for D (6 bases). CDR3 residues: CASSPDRFGGTLYF. For the CDR3, the DNA is TGTGCCAGCAGCCCCGATCGGTTCGGAGGGACCCTGTACTTC.